This TCR beta chain was observed in a study of blood T cell repertoires in COVID-19. Study-level background: Donors in the United States, Italy and Spain gave samples during acute or convalescent COVID-19. T cells, B-cell-depleted T cells, or PBMCs supplied cDNA or gDNA.

V was clipped by 4 bases and J by 0 bases, with 13 bases between them. The CDR3 loop spans 17 amino acids. Germline V gene data show CDR1 as MNHEY and CDR2 as SMNVEV (reference sequence). The authors' processing: Estimates of nucleated cell counts were drawn from the amplification of reference gene primers. Sequenced by immunoSEQ multiplex PCR; TCRdb stores in-frame clones only, minus some. The V and J calls and the clone size are those of that table, but D and trimming were determined from the DNA. The data hold 300,000 to 400,000 clones, with around 90% observed a single time. Either two negative PCRs, clearance, or symptom resolution qualified Cohort 3 donors as recovered.

The rearrangement uses TRBV27 and TRBJ1-6; no reliable D call. The sample taken for sequencing was PBMCs or T cells enriched from blood (not recorded which). This sequence originates from a man aged 55-75 years who had recovered from COVID-19. The DNA of the CDR3 is TGTGCCAGCAGTTCGACTTTTCTTAGCTCCTATAATTCACCCCTCCACTTT. Its translation is CASSSTFLSSYNSPLHF.